This entry concerns a single T cell receptor beta chain. The target antigen is unknown. Sequencing of DNA taken from cultured CD4+ T cells relied on the Oncomine TCR Beta short-read assay. In TCRdb, the PCR reads were re-called with MiXCR into one record per CDR3 protein. This sample has about 20,000 distinct CDR3 sequences; roughly 50% occur once, and the top ten carry around a sixth. The data belong to a study of vaccination and CD4 T cells after COVID-19. As for treatment: roughly 11-day PBMC culture with coronavirus spike peptide pools or control peptides (ViraFEST assay). V was trimmed by 3 bases and J by 8 bases, leaving 14 bases between them. The CDR3 has 13 residues. Germline loops: CDR1 DFQATT, CDR2 SNEGSKA (reference sequence).

The sample was CD4+ T cells from blood, cultured in vitro, taken before SARS-CoV-2 vaccination. This TCR derives from a human donor who had recovered from COVID-19. This chain links TRBV20-1 with TRBJ2-1; D is uncertain. CDR3 nucleotides: TGCAGTGCTAGTAGAGGAGAAACGGATGAGCAGTTCTTC. Translation gives CSASRGETDEQFF.